This entry lists 27 T cell receptor beta chains sequenced from one sample in a study of OX40 agonist ivuxolimab in advanced cancers. TCRdb's copy holds only in-frame clones and misses some; the assay was immunoSEQ multiplex PCR. The sample includes 65,000 to 95,000 clones, about 86% of them seen just once. The specimen was CD4+ or CD8+ T cells sorted from blood, collected in a trial of the OX40 agonist ivuxolimab. The source of these receptors is an adult with an advanced solid tumor such as melanoma, head and neck, liver or kidney cancer.

The V call is TRBV25-1, the J call TRBJ1-1, with D unresolved. Trimming pared 3 bases from V and 1 base from J, leaving 12 bases between. Germline-derived CDR1 and CDR2 are MGHDK and SYGVNS. CDR3 length equals 15 residues. The CDR3 protein is CASSDPRKGNTEAFF. The CDR3 nucleotides are TGTGCCAGCAGTGACCCCAGGAAAGGGAACACTGAAGCTTTCTTT.

The V call is TRBV5-1, the J call TRBJ2-3; 9 bases are a match to TRBD2. The V gene end was trimmed by 5 bases and the J gene end by 3 bases; junction bases not matched to a gene: 10. Germline CDR1 reads SGHRS; CDR2 reads YFSETQ. The CDR3 covers 16 residues. This CDR3 is CASSSRLAEETDTQYF. In DNA, the CDR3 is TGCGCCAGCAGTTCCCGACTAGCGGAGGAGACAGATACGCAGTATTTT.

This clone was picked up a small number of times. This chain links TRBV7-8 with TRBJ1-1; tentative D call: TRBD1 (5 bases). CDR1 is SGHVS, CDR2 FQNEAQ, per germline. The CDR3 spans 13 residues. Trimming took off 5 bases at V and 0 bases at J, with 7 bases between the two ends. In DNA form, the CDR3 reads TGTGCCAGCAGCCCACAGGTGAACACTGAAGCTTTCTTT. Encoded protein: CASSPQVNTEAFF.

A single count supports this clone. The chain is built from TRBV5-5 and TRBJ2-7; perhaps TRBD1 as D (6 bases). Germline V gene data show CDR1 as SGHKS and CDR2 as YYEKEE (reference sequence). The CDR3 covers 15 residues. Trimming stripped 1 base from V and 3 bases from J, with 14 bases between. CDR3 amino acids: CASSLQGFPYYEQYF. In DNA, the CDR3 is TGTGCCAGCAGCTTGCAGGGGTTCCCCTACTACGAGCAGTACTTC.

The chain has TRBV5-4 and TRBJ2-7; D not certain. Germline lookup yields CDR1 SGHNT and CDR2 YYREEE (reference sequence). V was clipped by 5 bases and J by 3 bases, with 18 bases between them. CDR3 length: 15 amino acids. The CDR3 here is CASSPAGHTFYEQYF. As DNA, the CDR3 is TGTGCCAGCAGTCCCGCCGGTCACACATTCTACGAGCAGTACTTC.

This clone showed up just once. The chain is built from TRBV5-1 and TRBJ2-1; TRBD1 matches at 8 bases. The CDR3 is made up of 15 amino acids. Germline values: CDR1 SGHRS, CDR2 YFSETQ. The ends lost 4 bases at V and 0 bases at J; junction bases unmatched: 3. The CDR3 DNA is TGCGCCAGCAGCACCGGACAGGGCTCCTACAATGAGCAGTTCTTC. It yields the protein CASSTGQGSYNEQFF.

J is TRBJ2-7 and V is TRBV18; 10 bases are a match to TRBD1. The CDR3 consists of 14 residues. Losses at the gene ends were 3 bases for V and 4 bases for J; bases not matched to a gene: 3. CDR1 KGHSH and CDR2 LQKENI come from the germline V gene. Here the CDR3 DNA reads TGTGCCAGCTCACCGACAGGGGGCAGGTACGAGCAGTACTTC. This encodes CASSPTGGRYEQYF.

The chain uses TRBV5-6 and TRBJ2-7, with 11 bases lining up with TRBD2. Germline CDR1 and CDR2: SGHDT and YYEEEE. V lost 0 bases and J lost 4; bases outside the gene matches: 6. This CDR3 has 16 residues. The CDR3 here is CASSLALGLAVYEQYF. CDR3 coding DNA: TGTGCCAGCAGCTTGGCCTTGGGACTAGCGGTTTACGAGCAGTACTTC.

This clone was picked up one time. V is TRBV4-1 and J is TRBJ1-4; 9 nucleotides match TRBD1. V dropped 1 base and J dropped 7; count of bases not matched to a gene: 7. The CDR3 covers 16 residues. Germline CDR1 and CDR2: MGHRA and YSYEKL. CDR3 sequence: CASSQARDREGEKLFF. The CDR3 DNA reads as TGCGCCAGCAGCCAAGCGAGGGACAGGGAAGGTGAAAAACTGTTTTTT.

The rearrangement links TRBV11-2 to TRBJ2-1, with D hard to call. V lost 0 bases and J 4 bases, leaving 13 bases between the germline ends. The CDR3 covers 16 residues. Germline CDR1 is SGHAT and CDR2 is FQNNGV. The CDR3 spells CASSLDVVSSYNEQFF. As DNA, the CDR3 is TGTGCCAGCAGCTTAGATGTAGTTTCTTCTTACAATGAGCAGTTCTTC.

V is TRBV2 and J is TRBJ2-1; 8 bases match TRBD2. Unmatched junction bases numbered 12, after V lost 7 bases and J lost 7 bases. This CDR3 region has 15 residues. Germline assignment: CDR1 SNHLY and CDR2 FYNNEI. Here the CDR3 reads CASTTSGLVVNEQFF. The CDR3 DNA follows: TGTGCCAGCACCACATCGGGACTAGTTGTGAATGAGCAGTTCTTC.

The chain combines TRBV11-2 with TRBJ2-7; unclear D gene. V was trimmed by 0 bases and J by 0 bases, leaving 9 bases between them. Germline V gene data show CDR1 as SGHAT and CDR2 as FQNNGV. The CDR3 has 15 residues. CDR3 sequence (DNA): TGTGCCAGCAGCTTAGATAGGCGGAGCTCCTACGAGCAGTACTTC. It specifies CASSLDRRSSYEQYF.

The J gene is TRBJ1-2, the V gene TRBV7-2, with 8 bases aligning to TRBD1. Germline CDR1 SGHTA, CDR2 FQGNSA. V gave up 1 base and J gave up 5 bases; unmatched junction bases: 9. The CDR3 runs to 16 residues. CDR3 nucleotides: TGTGCCAGCAGCTTAGGCCAGCTTCGGACAGGGTATGGCTACACCTTC. Translation gives CASSLGQLRTGYGYTF.

The rearrangement uses TRBV13 and TRBJ2-2, with D possibly being TRBD2 (5 bases). The CDR3 runs to 16 residues. Germline CDR1 and CDR2: PRHDT and FYEKMQ (reference sequence). Trimming removed 2 bases from V and 6 bases from J, with 16 bases in between. The CDR3 protein is CASSLPGESRSGELFF. The CDR3 coding sequence is TGTGCCAGCAGCTTACCCGGGGAGAGTAGGTCCGGGGAGCTGTTTTTT. The entire variable domain, with the rest obtained from reference TRBV13 and TRBJ2-2, is as follows: AAGVIQSPRHLIKEKRETATLKCYPIPRHDTVYWYQQGPGQDPQFLISFYEKMQSDKGSIPDRFSAQQFSDYHSELNMSSLELGDSALYFCASSLPGESRSGELFFGEGSRLTVL.

The chain joins TRBV6-6 to TRBJ2-3; D not resolved. Trimming left V 2 bases short and J 0 bases short, with 9 bases between. This CDR3 region has 15 residues. Germline V gene data show CDR1 as MNHNY and CDR2 as SVGAGI (reference sequence). This CDR3 is CASSYGQPSTDTQYF. The CDR3 nucleotides read TGTGCCAGCAGTTACGGGCAGCCTAGCACAGATACGCAGTATTTT.

V gene TRBV7-6 combines with J gene TRBJ2-7; D ambiguous. CDR1 and CDR2 (germline): SGHVS, FNYEAQ. The ends were cut back, 1 base at V and 5 bases at J, with 12 bases in the middle. The CDR3 totals 14 residues. The CDR3 coding sequence is TGTGCCAGCAGCTTAGTTTCGGGTTACGACGAGCAGTACTTC. This codes for CASSLVSGYDEQYF. The whole variable domain, filled in from reference TRBV7-6 and TRBJ2-7, reads GAGVSQSPRYKVTKRGQDVALRCDPISGHVSLYWYRQALGQGPEFLTYFNYEAQQDKSGLPNDRFSAERPEGSISTLTIQRTEQRDSAMYRCASSLVSGYDEQYFGPGTRLTVT.

The rearrangement links TRBV11-2 to TRBJ1-2, with a weak D call TRBD1 (5 bases). Trimming left V 5 bases short and J 8 bases short, with 21 bases between. This CDR3 is 15 amino acids long. Germline-derived CDR1 and CDR2 are SGHAT and FQNNGV. The CDR3 protein is CASSQTSGPRTGYTF. CDR3 nucleotide sequence: TGTGCCAGCAGCCAAACCTCAGGGCCCCGAACGGGCTACACCTTC. Supplemented by reference TRBV11-2 and TRBJ1-2, the full variable domain reads EAGVAQSPRYKIIEKRQSVAFWCNPISGHATLYWYQQILGQGPKLLIQFQNNGVVDDSQLPKDRFSAERLKGVDSTLKIQPAKLEDSAVYLCASSQTSGPRTGYTFGSGTRLTVV.

This rearrangement joins TRBV9 to TRBJ2-1; no definite D call. The germline gives CDR1 SGDLS, CDR2 YYNGEE. V was pared by 4 bases and J by 2 bases, with 16 bases between. This CDR3 spans 16 amino acids. CDR3 sequence: CASSPTSGRTYNEQFF. DNA of the CDR3: TGTGCCAGCAGCCCGACATCGGGTCGGACCTACAATGAGCAGTTCTTC.

In this sample, this clone turned up a few times. The chain is built from TRBV19 and TRBJ2-2; no definite D call. The CDR3 contains 15 residues. V lost 8 bases and J lost 6, with 19 bases in between. CDR1 is LNHDA, CDR2 SQIVND, per germline (reference sequence). The CDR3 region has the DNA TGTGCCAGTTCCGCCCGGCGACAAACGGCCGGGGAGCTGTTTTTT. Translated, it gives CASSARRQTAGELFF.

V gene TRBV7-2 combines with J gene TRBJ2-1, with TRBD2 matching 13 bases. Germline CDR1 reads SGHTA; CDR2 reads FQGNSA. This CDR3 is 16 amino acids long. Germline trimming cut 4 bases from V and 3 bases from J; bases unmatched to any gene: 3. CDR3 nucleotide sequence: TGTGCCAGCAGCTGGACTAGCGGGAGTGTCTACAATGAGCAGTTCTTC. This translates into CASSWTSGSVYNEQFF.

This clone appeared once. V and J are TRBV5-1 and TRBJ2-3; D unresolved. The CDR3 consists of 14 residues. Per the germline V gene, CDR1 is SGHRS and CDR2 is YFSETQ. V lost 0 bases, J lost 1 base, and 6 bases lay in between. DNA of the CDR3: TGCGCCAGCAGCTTGGAGAAGGGCACAGATACGCAGTATTTT. Translation: CASSLEKGTDTQYF. Variable domain in full (rest from reference TRBV5-1 and TRBJ2-3): KAGVTQTPRYLIKTRGQQVTLSCSPISGHRSVSWYQQTPGQGLQFLFEYFSETQRNKGNFPGRFSGRQFSNSRSEMNVSTLELGDSALYLCASSLEKGTDTQYFGPGTRLTVL.

The chain combines TRBV6-1 with TRBJ2-2, with a possible D match to TRBD2 (5 bases). The CDR3 contains 15 residues. Trimming stripped 7 bases from V and 0 bases from J, with 12 bases between. Germline CDR1 MNHNS, CDR2 SASEGT. In DNA form, the CDR3 reads TGTGCCAGCAAAACGGGGTCGGCGAACACCGGGGAGCTGTTTTTT. It translates to CASKTGSANTGELFF.

The gene calls are TRBV6-1 and TRBJ1-4; D gene ambiguous. In germline, CDR1 is MNHNS, CDR2 SASEGT. This CDR3 contains 14 residues. The V and J ends lost 10 bases and 5 bases respectively, with 17 bases between them. The CDR3 loop reads CATGFSIRNEKLFF. CDR3 nucleotide sequence: TGTGCCACTGGGTTCAGTATCCGGAATGAAAAACTGTTTTTT.

The V call is TRBV6-6, the J call TRBJ2-3; 9 bases map to TRBD2. Germline-derived CDR1 and CDR2 are MNHNY and SVGAGI (reference sequence). CDR3 length: 13 amino acids. The junction had 1 base not matched to a gene; V was cut back by 5 bases and J by 4 bases. CDR3 loop: CASSGTSPDTQYF. In DNA form, the CDR3 reads TGTGCCAGCAGTGGGACTAGCCCAGATACGCAGTATTTT.

This clone was detected once. V usage is TRBV5-4 and J usage is TRBJ2-1; 7 positions match TRBD2. In germline, CDR1 is SGHNT, CDR2 YYREEE (reference sequence). This CDR3 spans 16 amino acids. V was clipped by 6 bases and J by 4 bases; unmatched bases: 13. CDR3: CASNPSGGRAYNEQFF. CDR3 DNA: TGTGCCAGCAACCCCAGCGGCGGGAGAGCTTACAATGAGCAGTTCTTC.

The chain joins TRBV19 to TRBJ1-5; 7 bases agree with TRBD1. The CDR3 totals 14 residues. CDR1 and CDR2 (germline): LNHDA, SQIVND (reference sequence). V lost 5 bases to trimming and J lost 3 bases; unmatched junction nucleotides: 4. CDR3 protein: CASSVGQYNQPQHF. The CDR3 coding sequence is TGTGCCAGTAGTGTGGGACAGTACAATCAGCCCCAGCATTTT.

The chain links TRBV7-3 to TRBJ2-7; no clear D gene. Germline-derived CDR1 and CDR2 are SGHTA and FQGTGA. The CDR3 runs 15 residues. V lost 4 bases, J lost 1 base, and 14 bases lay in between. DNA of the CDR3: TGTGCCAGCAGCTATGGGCCAGGTGGATCCTACGAGCAGTACTTC. Its protein is CASSYGPGGSYEQYF. Complete variable domain (other parts from reference TRBV7-3 and TRBJ2-7): GAGVSQTPSNKVTEKGKYVELRCDPISGHTALYWYRQSLGQGPEFLIYFQGTGAADDSGLPNDRFFAVRPEGSVSTLKIQRTERGDSAVYLCASSYGPGGSYEQYFGPGTRLTVT.